These T cell receptor beta chains were read from a single sample in a study of T cell changes during pregnancy in multiple sclerosis. Sequencing was performed with immunoSEQ multiplex PCR; in TCRdb, only in-frame clones are kept and a portion is missing. The repertoire includes around 30,000 clones, roughly 92% of them detected once, and approximately 5.4% sits in the top ten. The material sequenced was CD8+ T cells from peripheral blood mononuclear cells, taken before pregnancy. The receptors were gathered from a female donor with multiple sclerosis, enrolled in a pregnancy study. Each CDR3 is given with its conserved first and last residue. Fields, in order: J gene, V gene, D gene, clone size, CDR3 DNA, CDR3 protein. The D gene is left open where the match is weak. Some rows mark clone size as missing; the rest say once, few, many or name a class of expanded clone.

>TRBJ1-3|TRBV9|-|-
TGTGCCAGCAGCGACAGGGTCTCTGGAAACACCATATATTTT
CASSDRVSGNTIYF
>TRBJ1-1|TRBV5-1|TRBD1|-
TGCGCCAGCAGCTCCGAGACAGGGGTTGAAGCTTTCTTT
CASSSETGVEAFF
>TRBJ2-5|TRBV9|TRBD2|few
TGTGCCAGCAGCCGGGAGGGGAATAGTCAAGAGACCCAGTACTTC
CASSREGNSQETQYF
>TRBJ2-1|TRBV4-2|-|-
TGTGCCAGCAGCCAAGAAGGACTCGCGATCTTCCAATCGTCCGTTGAGCAGTTCTTC
CASSQEGLAIFQSSVEQFF
>TRBJ2-3|TRBV4-2|-|-
TGTGCCAGCAGCCAAGGGCTAGCAGATATCACAGATACGCAGTATTTT
CASSQGLADITDTQYF
>TRBJ2-1|TRBV6-5|-|once
TGTGCCAGCAGTTACTCCAACTTACCTGAGCAGTTCTTC
CASSYSNLPEQFF
>TRBJ1-1|TRBV12-5|-|-
TGTGCTAGTGGTTCCCAGGAGAACACTGAAGCTTTCTTT
CASGSQENTEAFF
>TRBJ1-1|TRBV6-6|-|-
TGTGCCAGCACCATCAGGGACATGAACACTGAAGCTTTCTTT
CASTIRDMNTEAFF
>TRBJ2-7|TRBV5-1|TRBD1|-
TGCGCCAGCAGCTTGGGACAGGGCTCCTACGAGCAGTACTTC
CASSLGQGSYEQYF
>TRBJ2-5|TRBV29-1|-|-
TGCAGCGTCCTAGAGACTAGATACCAAGAGACCCAGTACTTC
CSVLETRYQETQYF
>TRBJ1-1|TRBV27|-|-
TGTGCCAGCAGTTTATCGGGGGGGTGGACTGAAGCTTTCTTT
CASSLSGGWTEAFF
>TRBJ2-7|TRBV6-6|-|-
TGTGCCAGCAGCTGGGGCGGAGAGTCCCCCTACGAGCAGTACTTC
CASSWGGESPYEQYF
>TRBJ2-5|TRBV7-9|TRBD2|-
TGTGCCAGCAGCCAAGGACTAGCGGGAGATATAGAGACCCAGTACTTC
CASSQGLAGDIETQYF
>TRBJ2-1|TRBV7-9|-|-
TGTGCCAGCAGGGCCGCCATCCCCTACAATGAGCAGTTCTTC
CASRAAIPYNEQFF
>TRBJ1-2|TRBV5-1|-|-
TGCGCCAGCAGCTTAGTCTGGACAGACGCTAACTATGGCTACACCTTC
CASSLVWTDANYGYTF
>TRBJ2-1|TRBV5-1|TRBD1|-
TGCGCCAGCAGCTTGGCCACAGGGGGCAATGAGCAGTTCTTC
CASSLATGGNEQFF
>TRBJ2-6|TRBV28|-|-
TGTGCCACCCATTCTCACAGGGATTCTAGAGAATCTGGGGCCAACGTCCTGACTTTC
CATHSHRDSRESGANVLTF
>TRBJ1-1|TRBV28|-|once
TGTGCCAGCAGCCTCACATTAGAAGCTTTCTTT
CASSLTLEAFF
>TRBJ1-4|TRBV7-6|TRBD1|-
TGTGCCAGCAGCTACGGACAGGGGGCAGATGAAAAACTGTTTTTT
CASSYGQGADEKLFF
>TRBJ1-1|TRBV7-9|-|-
TGTGCCAGCAGCTTCGGGAACACTGAAGCTTTCTTT
CASSFGNTEAFF
>TRBJ2-7|TRBV29-1|-|-
TGCAGCGTCGCCGGATGGGGCAGGGGCCAAAACGAGCAGTACTTC
CSVAGWGRGQNEQYF
>TRBJ2-2|TRBV4-2|TRBD1|-
TGTGCCAGCAGGCCTGGGGACAGTGAATACACGCGGGAGCTGTTTTTT
CASRPGDSEYTRELFF
>TRBJ2-1|TRBV30|-|-
TGTGCCTGGGTAACTAGTGGTCAGCAGTTCTTC
CAWVTSGQQFF
>TRBJ2-3|TRBV5-1|TRBD2|-
TGCGCCAGCAGCTTCGGGGGGTGGGGCACAGATACGCAGTATTTT
CASSFGGWGTDTQYF
>TRBJ2-5|TRBV27|TRBD2|-
TGTGCCAGCGGACCGGGACTAGCGGGAGTGCAAGAGACCCAGTACTTC
CASGPGLAGVQETQYF
>TRBJ2-5|TRBV2|-|-
TGTGCCAGCAGTGAAGGAAAACAGTTAGAAGAGACCCAGTACTTC
CASSEGKQLEETQYF
>TRBJ2-7|TRBV4-1|-|-
TGCGCCAGCAGCCCCTCAGGACAGCGCTCCTACGAGCAGTACTTC
CASSPSGQRSYEQYF
>TRBJ2-1|TRBV12-5|TRBD2|-
TGTGCTAGTGGTTTATTGACTAGCGGATGGGACGATGAGCAGTTCTTC
CASGLLTSGWDDEQFF
>TRBJ1-6|TRBV27|-|-
TGTGCCAGCAGGCCGAACAGAGAGCCACCCCTCCACTTT
CASRPNREPPLHF
>TRBJ2-3|TRBV27|TRBD1|-
TGTGCCAGCAGTTTGACAGGGAGTACGCAGTATTTT
CASSLTGSTQYF
>TRBJ1-4|TRBV2|-|-
TGTGCCAGCAGTGCATATACGGGGAATAATGAAAAACTGTTTTTT
CASSAYTGNNEKLFF
>TRBJ2-3|TRBV9|TRBD2|-
TGTGCCAGCAGCGGGGGCGGCGGGGGGCCGCAGTATTTT
CASSGGGGGPQYF
>TRBJ1-2|TRBV7-9|-|-
TGTGCCAGCAGCTTAGGGAGGGCGAGGGGCTACACCTTC
CASSLGRARGYTF
>TRBJ2-2|TRBV5-1|TRBD1|-
TGCGCCAGCAGCTTACATGAGACAGGGGTAACCGGGGAGCTGTTTTTT
CASSLHETGVTGELFF
>TRBJ2-2|TRBV7-9|TRBD1|-
TGTGCCAGCAGCTCGACAGGGGCACCGAACACCGGGGAGCTGTTTTTT
CASSSTGAPNTGELFF
>TRBJ2-6|TRBV6-1|-|-
TGTGCCAGCAGTGAAGTAATCTCTGGGGCCAACGTCCTGACTTTC
CASSEVISGANVLTF
>TRBJ2-7|TRBV11-2|-|-
TGTGCCAGCAGCCCCAGGGGCCTCTCCTACGAGCAGTACTTC
CASSPRGLSYEQYF
>TRBJ2-7|TRBV2|TRBD1|-
TGTGCCAGCAGTGAGGTAGCGACGACAGGGGGCGAAAACGAGCAGTACTTC
CASSEVATTGGENEQYF
>TRBJ2-2|TRBV10-3|TRBD1|-
TGTGCCATCAGAGGAGGACAGGTCGCGGACACCGGGGAGCTGTTTTTT
CAIRGGQVADTGELFF
>TRBJ1-1|TRBV27|-|-
TGTGCCAGCATTAAAACGGGGGACACTGAAGCTTTCTTT
CASIKTGDTEAFF
>TRBJ2-7|TRBV2|-|-
TGTGCCACAAACATTGCGGGGGAGCAGTACTTC
CATNIAGEQYF
>TRBJ1-5|TRBV28|-|-
TGTGCCAGCAGGGACAGCTATAGCAATCAGCCCCAGCATTTT
CASRDSYSNQPQHF
>TRBJ2-5|TRBV29-1|TRBD1|once
TGCAGCGTTACGGGACAGGGGGTTATGGAGACCCAGTACTTC
CSVTGQGVMETQYF